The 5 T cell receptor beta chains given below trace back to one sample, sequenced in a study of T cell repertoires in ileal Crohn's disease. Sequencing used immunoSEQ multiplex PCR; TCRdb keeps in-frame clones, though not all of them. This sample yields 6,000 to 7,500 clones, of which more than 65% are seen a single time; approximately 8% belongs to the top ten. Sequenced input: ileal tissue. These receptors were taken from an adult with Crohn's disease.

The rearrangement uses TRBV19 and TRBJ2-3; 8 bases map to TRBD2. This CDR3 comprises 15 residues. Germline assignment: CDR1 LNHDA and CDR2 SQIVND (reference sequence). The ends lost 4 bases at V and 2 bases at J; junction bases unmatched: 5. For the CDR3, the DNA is TGTGCCAGTAGTAAGGGGCGGGAGGCCACAGATACGCAGTATTTT. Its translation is CASSKGREATDTQYF.

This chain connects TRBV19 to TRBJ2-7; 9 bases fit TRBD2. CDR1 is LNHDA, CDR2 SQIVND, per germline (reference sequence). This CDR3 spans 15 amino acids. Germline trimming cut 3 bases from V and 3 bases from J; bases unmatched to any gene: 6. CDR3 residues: CASSIVLAGSYEQYF. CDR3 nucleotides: TGTGCCAGTAGTATTGTTCTAGCGGGGAGCTACGAGCAGTACTTC.

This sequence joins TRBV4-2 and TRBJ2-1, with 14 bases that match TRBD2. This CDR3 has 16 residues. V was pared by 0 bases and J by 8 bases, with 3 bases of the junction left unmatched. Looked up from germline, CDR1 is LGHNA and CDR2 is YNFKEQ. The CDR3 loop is CASSQEGTSGSDEQFF. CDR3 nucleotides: TGTGCCAGCAGCCAAGAAGGGACTAGCGGGAGCGATGAGCAGTTCTTC.

CDR3 sequence reads: CASSRGGTDYYEQYF. CDR3 DNA sequence: TGTGCCAGCAGTAGGGGCGGGACAGACTACTACGAGCAGTACTTC. This chain uses TRBV7-9 with TRBJ2-7, with D possibly matching TRBD1 (7 bases). Trimming left V 6 bases short and J 3 bases short, with 18 bases between. The germline CDR1 and CDR2 sequences are SEHNR and FQNEAQ (reference sequence). The CDR3 runs 15 residues. The variable domain in full, completed from reference TRBV7-9 and TRBJ2-7, reads DTGVSQNPRHKITKRGQNVTFRCDPISEHNRLYWYRQTLGQGPEFLTYFQNEAQLEKSRLLSDRFSAERPKGSFSTLEIQRTEQGDSAMYLCASSRGGTDYYEQYFGPGTRLTVT.

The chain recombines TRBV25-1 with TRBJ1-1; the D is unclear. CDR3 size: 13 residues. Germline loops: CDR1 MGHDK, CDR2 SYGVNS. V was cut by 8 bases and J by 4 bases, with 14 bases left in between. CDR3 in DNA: TGTGCCAGCCCCTCTCTCCCGGGCACTGAAGCTTTCTTT. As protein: CASPSLPGTEAFF.